The 6 T cell receptor beta chains listed next were all sequenced from one sample in a study of T cell changes during pregnancy in multiple sclerosis. Repertoires were generated with immunoSEQ multiplex PCR, while TCRdb's copy carries only in-frame clones and drops some. The data show about 48,000 clones, roughly 88% seen once. This specimen was CD4+ T cells from peripheral blood mononuclear cells, taken in the second trimester of pregnancy. The source of these receptors is a female donor with multiple sclerosis, enrolled in a pregnancy study.

The chain has TRBV12-2 and TRBJ2-7; TRBD1 is the table's D call, not checked against the DNA. TRBV12-2 is classified as a pseudogene. CDR3 length: 21 amino acids. This chain's CDR3 is CASRLLTACAQGAHGFYEQYF. The CDR3 DNA sequence: TGTGCAAGTCGCTTACTCACGGCTTGTGCACAGGGGGCGCATGGGTTCTACGAGCAGTACTTC.

J is TRBJ1-1 and V is TRBV6-5; TRBD1 aligns across 8 bases. The J segment lost 5 bases and the V segment lost 6 bases, leaving 5 bases of the junction unmatched. The V gene's germline CDR1 is MNHEY and CDR2 SVGAGI. The CDR3 is 13 residues long. The CDR3 region has the DNA TGTGCCAGCAGGCGCAGGGGGCAAACTGAAGCTTTCTTT. Protein: CASRRRGQTEAFF.

This chain uses TRBV4-1 with TRBJ1-5, with 10 bases fitting TRBD1. Germline V CDR1 and CDR2: MGHRA, YSYEKL. The CDR3 is 18 amino acids. With V trimmed by 3 bases and J by 0 bases, 8 bases remained unmatched. The CDR3 reads CASSHNRDRGYSNQPQHF. The CDR3 region has the DNA TGCGCCAGCAGCCACAACCGGGACAGGGGTTATAGCAATCAGCCCCAGCATTTT.

The chain uses TRBV5-1 and TRBJ2-3, with 8 bases that match TRBD2. The CDR3 consists of 14 residues. J lost 3 bases, V lost 5 bases, and 5 bases had no gene match. Germline V gene sequence: CDR1 SGHRS, CDR2 YFSETQ. Here the CDR3 reads CASSPGLETDTQYF. The CDR3 bases are TGCGCCAGCAGTCCGGGACTAGAGACAGATACGCAGTATTTT.

The rearrangement joins TRBV9 to TRBJ2-7; weak D call: TRBD1 (5 bases). The V gene lost 0 bases and the J gene lost 6 bases, with 7 bases spanning the gap. The germline V gene encodes CDR1 SGDLS and CDR2 YYNGEE. This CDR3 has 12 amino acids. The CDR3 region has the DNA TGTGCCAGCAGCGTAGCTACAGGCGAGCAGTACTTC. This gives the protein CASSVATGEQYF.

CDR3 protein: CASHTSGANVLTF. In nucleotides, the CDR3 is TGTGCCAGTCATACTTCTGGGGCCAACGTCCTGACTTTC. This chain joins TRBV2 and TRBJ2-6; D is ambiguous. The CDR3 has 13 residues. With 9 bases removed from V and 1 base from J, the gap between germline ends came to 7 bases. Per the germline V gene, CDR1 is SNHLY and CDR2 is FYNNEI.